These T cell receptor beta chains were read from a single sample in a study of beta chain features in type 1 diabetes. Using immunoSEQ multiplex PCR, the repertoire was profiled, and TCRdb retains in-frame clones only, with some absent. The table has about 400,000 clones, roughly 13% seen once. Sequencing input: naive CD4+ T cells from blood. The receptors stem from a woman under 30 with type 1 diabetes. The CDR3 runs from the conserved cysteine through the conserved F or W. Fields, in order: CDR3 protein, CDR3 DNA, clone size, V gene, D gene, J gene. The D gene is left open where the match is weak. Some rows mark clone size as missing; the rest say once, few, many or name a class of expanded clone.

CDR3aa: CASSPQDEAFF
CDR3nt: TGTGCCAGCAGTCCCCAGGATGAAGCTTTCTTT
abundance: -
v_gene: TRBV28
d_gene: -
j_gene: TRBJ1-1

CDR3aa: CASSRLGGGTGELFF
CDR3nt: TGTGCCAGCAGCCGTCTCGGGGGAGGCACCGGGGAGCTGTTTTTT
abundance: -
v_gene: TRBV5-6
d_gene: -
j_gene: TRBJ2-2

CDR3aa: CASSPAVQETQYF
CDR3nt: TGTGCCAGCTCACCAGCAGTCCAAGAGACCCAGTACTTC
abundance: few
v_gene: TRBV18
d_gene: -
j_gene: TRBJ2-5

CDR3aa: CASSVDRVMNTEAFF
CDR3nt: TGTGCCAGCAGCGTAGATCGGGTTATGAACACTGAAGCTTTCTTT
abundance: few
v_gene: TRBV9
d_gene: -
j_gene: TRBJ1-1

CDR3aa: CASSKTSGKTDTQYF
CDR3nt: TGTGCCAGCAGCAAGACTAGCGGGAAGACAGATACGCAGTATTTT
abundance: -
v_gene: TRBV28
d_gene: TRBD2
j_gene: TRBJ2-3

CDR3aa: CASSLGGEETQYF
CDR3nt: TGTGCCAGCAGCTTAGGGGGCGAAGAGACCCAGTACTTC
abundance: few
v_gene: TRBV7-2
d_gene: -
j_gene: TRBJ2-5

CDR3aa: CASSFGTGAYEQYF
CDR3nt: TGTGCCAGCAGCTTCGGGACAGGGGCCTACGAGCAGTACTTC
abundance: -
v_gene: TRBV7-9
d_gene: TRBD1
j_gene: TRBJ2-7

CDR3aa: CASRLAGTTDTQYF
CDR3nt: TGTGCCAGCAGACTAGCGGGGACCACAGATACGCAGTATTTT
abundance: few
v_gene: TRBV11-2
d_gene: TRBD2
j_gene: TRBJ2-3

CDR3aa: CASSPGGFGYEQYF
CDR3nt: TGCGCCAGCAGCCCAGGGGGCTTCGGGTACGAGCAGTACTTC
abundance: few
v_gene: TRBV5-1
d_gene: TRBD1
j_gene: TRBJ2-7

CDR3aa: CSAKRGDTQYF
CDR3nt: TGCAGTGCTAAACGGGGAGATACGCAGTATTTT
abundance: -
v_gene: TRBV20-1
d_gene: -
j_gene: TRBJ2-3

CDR3aa: CASSRGQTNEQYF
CDR3nt: TGTGCCAGCAGCCGGGGACAGACTAACGAGCAGTACTTC
abundance: -
v_gene: TRBV7-9
d_gene: TRBD1
j_gene: TRBJ2-7

CDR3aa: CASSRYSGANVLTF
CDR3nt: TGTGCCAGCAGCCGGTACTCTGGGGCCAACGTCCTGACTTTC
abundance: -
v_gene: TRBV27
d_gene: -
j_gene: TRBJ2-6

CDR3aa: CAISESTPSTDTQYF
CDR3nt: TGTGCCATCAGTGAGTCGACTCCTAGCACAGATACGCAGTATTTT
abundance: -
v_gene: TRBV10-3
d_gene: -
j_gene: TRBJ2-3

CDR3aa: CASSLRTGLAVLTF
CDR3nt: TGTGCCAGCAGCCTTAGGACAGGTCTCGCCGTCCTGACTTTC
abundance: few
v_gene: TRBV9
d_gene: TRBD1
j_gene: TRBJ2-6

CDR3aa: CASSAGVGLSETQYF
CDR3nt: TGTGCCAGCAGTGCAGGGGTTGGATTGTCAGAGACCCAGTACTTC
abundance: few
v_gene: TRBV2
d_gene: -
j_gene: TRBJ2-5

CDR3aa: CASGTDGGTQYF
CDR3nt: TGCGCCAGCGGGACAGACGGGGGGACCCAGTACTTC
abundance: -
v_gene: TRBV5-1
d_gene: -
j_gene: TRBJ2-5

CDR3aa: CASSVGVSGNDEQFF
CDR3nt: TGTGCCAGCAGCGTAGGGGTTAGCGGGAACGATGAGCAGTTCTTC
abundance: -
v_gene: TRBV9
d_gene: TRBD2
j_gene: TRBJ2-1

CDR3aa: CAWSVGQFVQPQHF
CDR3nt: TGTGCCTGGAGTGTCGGACAGTTCGTTCAGCCCCAGCATTTT
abundance: -
v_gene: TRBV30
d_gene: -
j_gene: TRBJ1-5

CDR3aa: CASSSPGGVGYTF
CDR3nt: TGTGCCAGCAGTTCGCCAGGGGGAGTGGGCTACACCTTC
abundance: -
v_gene: TRBV27
d_gene: TRBD1
j_gene: TRBJ1-2

CDR3aa: CASSLARTTQETQYF
CDR3nt: TGTGCCAGCAGCTTAGCCAGGACAACGCAAGAGACCCAGTACTTC
abundance: few
v_gene: TRBV7-2
d_gene: -
j_gene: TRBJ2-5

CDR3aa: CASSQTGRNEQYF
CDR3nt: TGTGCCAGCAGCCAGACGGGGAGAAACGAGCAGTACTTC
abundance: few
v_gene: TRBV7-3
d_gene: -
j_gene: TRBJ2-7

CDR3aa: CAGNREGAFF
CDR3nt: TGTGCCGGGAACCGGGAAGGAGCTTTCTTT
abundance: few
v_gene: TRBV11-3
d_gene: -
j_gene: TRBJ1-1

CDR3aa: CASSLRPAADTQYF
CDR3nt: TGTGCCAGCAGCCTCCGCCCAGCGGCGGATACGCAGTATTTT
abundance: few
v_gene: TRBV2
d_gene: -
j_gene: TRBJ2-3

CDR3aa: CASSTDRVAEAFF
CDR3nt: TGTGCCAGCTCAACGGACAGGGTGGCTGAAGCTTTCTTT
abundance: -
v_gene: TRBV18
d_gene: TRBD1
j_gene: TRBJ1-1

CDR3aa: CASSQEGGPTLAAFF
CDR3nt: TGCGCCAGCAGCCAAGAAGGGGGACCCACATTGGCAGCTTTCTTT
abundance: -
v_gene: TRBV4-3
d_gene: -
j_gene: TRBJ1-1

CDR3aa: CASRLQGMNTEAFF
CDR3nt: TGCGCCAGCAGACTACAGGGGATGAACACTGAAGCTTTCTTT
abundance: -
v_gene: TRBV4-3
d_gene: TRBD1
j_gene: TRBJ1-1

CDR3aa: CASSLGTAILTRNTGELFF
CDR3nt: TGTGCCAGCAGCTTAGGGACCGCAATCCTAACTAGGAACACCGGGGAGCTGTTTTTT
abundance: -
v_gene: TRBV11-2
d_gene: -
j_gene: TRBJ2-2

CDR3aa: CASSALSLSVGNEQFF
CDR3nt: TGTGCCAGCAGTGCGTTATCCCTAAGCGTCGGCAATGAGCAGTTCTTC
abundance: few
v_gene: TRBV7-2
d_gene: -
j_gene: TRBJ2-1

CDR3aa: CASSSGQSPRYTF
CDR3nt: TGCGCCAGCAGCTCGGGACAGAGCCCTCGCTACACCTTC
abundance: -
v_gene: TRBV5-1
d_gene: TRBD1
j_gene: TRBJ1-2

CDR3aa: CASSYGERSQPQHF
CDR3nt: TGTGCCAGCAGTTACGGGGAGAGGAGTCAGCCCCAGCATTTT
abundance: few
v_gene: TRBV6-6
d_gene: -
j_gene: TRBJ1-5

CDR3aa: CASSEHGGYGYTF
CDR3nt: TGTGCCAGCAGTGAACATGGCGGATATGGCTACACCTTC
abundance: -
v_gene: TRBV25-1
d_gene: -
j_gene: TRBJ1-2

CDR3aa: CASSLGQGGGEQYF
CDR3nt: TGTGCCAGCAGCTTAGGACAGGGAGGTGGCGAGCAGTACTTC
abundance: -
v_gene: TRBV7-2
d_gene: -
j_gene: TRBJ2-7

CDR3aa: CASSSAGLPGQPQHF
CDR3nt: TGTGCCAGCAGCTCCGCGGGCCTCCCGGGTCAGCCCCAGCATTTT
abundance: few
v_gene: TRBV7-9
d_gene: -
j_gene: TRBJ1-5

CDR3aa: CASSQRGEAFF
CDR3nt: TGCGCCAGCAGCCAACGGGGAGAAGCTTTCTTT
abundance: few
v_gene: TRBV4-3
d_gene: -
j_gene: TRBJ1-1

CDR3aa: CASSQSGSYRYEQYF
CDR3nt: TGCGCCAGCAGTCAATCGGGGAGCTACCGCTACGAGCAGTACTTC
abundance: few
v_gene: TRBV23-1
d_gene: -
j_gene: TRBJ2-7

CDR3aa: CASGTSGANVLTF
CDR3nt: TGTGCCAGCGGGACATCTGGGGCCAACGTCCTGACTTTC
abundance: -
v_gene: TRBV6-4
d_gene: -
j_gene: TRBJ2-6

CDR3aa: CASSPLGGPSSYEQYF
CDR3nt: TGTGCCAGCAGCCCTCTCGGCGGCCCCAGCTCCTACGAGCAGTACTTC
abundance: few
v_gene: TRBV7-9
d_gene: -
j_gene: TRBJ2-7

CDR3aa: CASGLGRGNSPLHF
CDR3nt: TGTGCTAGTGGTTTAGGCAGGGGCAATTCACCCCTCCACTTT
abundance: few
v_gene: TRBV12-5
d_gene: -
j_gene: TRBJ1-6